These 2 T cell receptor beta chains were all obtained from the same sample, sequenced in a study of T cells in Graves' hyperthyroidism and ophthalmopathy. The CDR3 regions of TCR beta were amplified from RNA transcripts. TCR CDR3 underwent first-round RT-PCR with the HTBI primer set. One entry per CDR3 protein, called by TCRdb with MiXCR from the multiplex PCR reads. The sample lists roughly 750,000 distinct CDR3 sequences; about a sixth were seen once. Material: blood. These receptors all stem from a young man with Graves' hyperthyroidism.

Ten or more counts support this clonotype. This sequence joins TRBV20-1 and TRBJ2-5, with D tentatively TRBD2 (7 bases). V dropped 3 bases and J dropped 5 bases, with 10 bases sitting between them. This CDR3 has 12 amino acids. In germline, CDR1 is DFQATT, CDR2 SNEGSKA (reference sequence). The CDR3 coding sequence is TGCAGTGCTAGCGGGGGGCGGGAGACCCAGTACTTC. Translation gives CSASGGRETQYF.

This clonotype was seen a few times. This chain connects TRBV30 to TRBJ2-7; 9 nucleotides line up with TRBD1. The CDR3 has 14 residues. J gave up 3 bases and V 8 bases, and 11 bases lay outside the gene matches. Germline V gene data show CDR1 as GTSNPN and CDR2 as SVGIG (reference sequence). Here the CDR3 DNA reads TGTGCCGGCGCGACCGGGACAGGGCTCTACGAGCAGTACTTC. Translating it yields CAGATGTGLYEQYF.